The 27 T cell receptor beta chains presented below share a single source sample, sequenced in a study of T-cell reconstitution after alpha-beta-depleted transplantation in children. For TCRbeta, the library was prepared with unique molecular identifiers. TCRdb re-derived calls from the PCR reads in MiXCR, one entry per CDR3 protein. The table shows over 45,000 distinct CDR3 sequences, with about 10% occurring only once. The starting material was PBMCs, mostly from graft donor cells, obtained 60 days after TCRalphabeta/CD19-depleted stem cell transplant. The receptors here all came from a male patient between 2 and 15 years old who had a stem cell transplant for chronic granulomatous disease, so the T cells may come from the graft donor.

This clonotype was seen a few times. The gene calls are TRBV5-8 and TRBJ2-1; D is possibly TRBD1 or TRBD2 (5 bases each). V was shortened by 3 bases and J by 1 base, with 14 bases between the two germline ends. The CDR3 totals 16 residues. Germline assignment: CDR1 SGHTS and CDR2 YDEGEE. CDR3 region: CASSSSGRTSYNEQFF. As DNA, the CDR3 is TGTGCCAGCAGCTCTTCGGGACGTACGTCCTACAATGAGCAGTTCTTC.

This clonotype was seen at least ten times. The chain uses TRBV2 and TRBJ2-1; 8 bases map to TRBD2. CDR3 length: 16 amino acids. Germline CDR1 SNHLY, CDR2 FYNNEI. J was trimmed by 4 bases and V by 6 bases; bases with no gene match: 11. The CDR3 region has the DNA TGTGCCAGCAGCCCCCCAAGCGGGAGAGAATACAATGAGCAGTTCTTC. It codes for CASSPPSGREYNEQFF.

This clonotype has a count of ten or more. The rearrangement uses TRBV3-1 and TRBJ2-1; 11 nucleotides agree with TRBD1. The CDR3 totals 16 residues. J gave up 7 bases and V 4 bases, and 9 bases lay outside the gene matches. The germline CDR1 and CDR2 sequences are LGHDT and YNNKEL (reference sequence). CDR3 loop: CASSLAWGQGDNEQFF. In DNA form, the CDR3 reads TGTGCCAGCAGCCTAGCCTGGGGACAGGGGGATAATGAGCAGTTCTTC.

A few counts support this clonotype. The genes are TRBV6-1 and TRBJ1-6, with no clear D. The CDR3 extends over 14 amino acids. Between the trimmed V and J ends, which lost 1 base and 10 bases, there was a span of 11 bases. Germline CDR1 and CDR2: MNHNS and SASEGT. The CDR3, as DNA: TGTGCCAGCAGTGAAGTTGAAGGGAAGTCACCCCTCCACTTT. It is translated as CASSEVEGKSPLHF.

This clonotype was counted a few times. The chain has TRBV20-1 and TRBJ2-1; 7 positions match TRBD1. V lost 5 bases, J lost 7 bases, and 17 bases stayed unmatched. Looked up from germline, CDR1 is DFQATT and CDR2 is SNEGSKA (reference sequence). The CDR3 contains 16 residues. Here the CDR3 DNA reads TGCAGTGCTGAACACAGGGGTGGTAGGGGTGAAAATGAGCAGTTCTTC. This gives the protein CSAEHRGGRGENEQFF.

This clonotype has at least ten counts. The V gene is TRBV5-1, the J gene TRBJ2-3, with TRBD2 identical over 8 bases. Trimming removed 4 bases from V and 0 bases from J; junction bases left unmatched: 7. The length of the CDR3 is 16 residues. Per germline, CDR1 SGHRS and CDR2 YFSETQ. CDR3 residues: CASSLGTRGSTDTQYF. The CDR3 DNA reads TGCGCCAGCAGCCTAGGGACTAGGGGAAGCACAGATACGCAGTATTTT.

This clonotype has at least ten counts. The chain employs TRBV28 and TRBJ2-7, with D perhaps matching TRBD1 (6 bases). The CDR3 is 15 residues long. Germline-derived CDR1 and CDR2 are MDHEN and SYDVKM. Trimming removed 2 bases from V and 3 bases from J, with 14 bases in between. DNA for the CDR3: TGTGCCAGCAGTTTACTTGGGGGCGACCTCTACGAGCAGTACTTC. This gives the protein CASSLLGGDLYEQYF.

V is TRBV6-2 or TRBV6-3 and J is TRBJ2-1; D is ambiguous. The CDR3 covers 16 residues. The V and J ends lost 6 bases and 0 bases respectively, with 15 bases between them. Germline loops: CDR1 MNHEY, CDR2 SVGEGT. CDR3 in amino acids: CASSRHLISSYNEQFF. CDR3 in DNA: TGTGCCAGCAGCCGACACCTAATCAGCTCCTACAATGAGCAGTTCTTC.

This clonotype was recorded at least ten times. The chain combines TRBV6-1 with TRBJ1-6; 11 nucleotides match TRBD1. The V gene's germline CDR1 is MNHNS and CDR2 SASEGT. The V and J ends lost 4 bases and 5 bases, in that order; junction bases with no gene match: 4. The CDR3 contains 16 residues. The CDR3 region has the DNA TGTGCCAGCAGTGTACGGGACAGGGGGAATAATTCACCCCTCCACTTT. Its translation is CASSVRDRGNNSPLHF.

This clonotype was observed many times. V gene TRBV6-1 combines with J gene TRBJ1-3; the match to TRBD1 covers 11 bases. Germline V gene data show CDR1 as MNHNS and CDR2 as SASEGT. CDR3 length equals 17 residues. Unmatched junction bases numbered 6, after V lost 1 base and J lost 4 bases. CDR3 coding DNA: TGTGCCAGCAGTGAAGGGACAGGGGGCTTGAGAGGAAACACCATATATTTT. Translation: CASSEGTGGLRGNTIYF.

Ten or more counts support this clonotype. This chain uses TRBV20-1 with TRBJ1-2, with D possibly being TRBD1 (6 bases). The germline gives CDR1 DFQATT, CDR2 SNEGSKA (reference sequence). CDR3 length: 16 amino acids. The V and J ends lost 0 bases and 4 bases respectively, with 18 bases between them. CDR3 region: CSARDHQGPASYGYTF. The CDR3 DNA sequence: TGCAGTGCTAGAGATCACCAGGGGCCGGCGTCCTATGGCTACACCTTC.

This clonotype was picked up many times. CDR3 amino acids: CSASDGANVLTF. CDR3 sequence (DNA): TGCAGTGCTAGTGATGGGGCCAACGTCCTGACTTTC. The chain combines TRBV20-1 with TRBJ2-6; the D is unclear. Per the germline V gene, CDR1 is DFQATT and CDR2 is SNEGSKA (reference sequence). V shed 3 bases and J shed 3 bases, with 3 bases lying between them. This CDR3 region has 12 residues.

This clonotype was counted only a few times. The rearrangement uses TRBV6-1 and TRBJ2-2; 10 bases are shared with TRBD2. Germline CDR1 MNHNS, CDR2 SASEGT. Losses at the gene ends were 5 bases for V and 6 bases for J; bases not matched to a gene: 9. The CDR3 spans 16 residues. CDR3 in amino acids: CASSHLAGDGAGELFF. The CDR3 DNA sequence: TGTGCCAGCAGTCATCTAGCGGGAGATGGGGCCGGGGAGCTGTTTTTT.

This clonotype was counted a few times. The chain links TRBV6-1 to TRBJ2-3; D gene uncertain. The germline V and J ends were trimmed by 3 bases and 2 bases, with 12 bases remaining between them. The CDR3 covers 15 residues. The germline CDR1 and CDR2 sequences are MNHNS and SASEGT. For the CDR3, the DNA is TGTGCCAGCAGTGATTTGGTCCTGTTCACAGATACGCAGTATTTT. It yields the protein CASSDLVLFTDTQYF.

The chain uses TRBV3-1 and TRBJ2-3, with TRBD1 identical over 11 bases. The CDR3 runs 17 residues. Germline CDR1 reads LGHDT; CDR2 reads YNNKEL (reference sequence). V shed 5 bases and J 4 bases; nucleotides not matched to a gene: 11. For the CDR3, the DNA is TGTGCCAGCAGCAGCAGTGGGACAGGGGGTGCGGCAGATACGCAGTATTTT. Its protein is CASSSSGTGGAADTQYF.

This clonotype has a count of ten or more. The chain has TRBV6-5 and TRBJ2-3; 8 nucleotides align to TRBD1. Germline CDR1 MNHEY, CDR2 SVGAGI. With V trimmed by 2 bases and J by 4 bases, 5 bases remained unmatched. The CDR3 contains 15 residues. CDR3 in DNA: TGTGCCAGCAGTTACCTCAGACAGGGGCCAGATACGCAGTATTTT. It yields the protein CASSYLRQGPDTQYF.

Many counts were recorded for this clonotype. CDR3 sequence: CSVELAGGRAGELFF. The CDR3 coding sequence is TGCAGCGTTGAACTAGCGGGAGGGCGAGCCGGGGAGCTGTTTTTT. V usage is TRBV29-1 and J usage is TRBJ2-2; TRBD2 matches at 12 bases. Germline lookup yields CDR1 SQVTM and CDR2 ANQGSEA. This CDR3 contains 15 residues. V lost 2 bases and J lost 6; bases outside the gene matches: 4.

This clonotype was recorded many times. The chain links TRBV27 to TRBJ2-7; 8 bases match TRBD2. V trimming: 4 bases; J trimming: 5 bases; junction bases outside the gene matches: 7. CDR3 size: 14 residues. Germline CDR1 MNHEY, CDR2 SMNVEV (reference sequence). The CDR3 DNA follows: TGTGCCAGCAGTTATAGCGGGAAACCTCACGAGCAGTACTTC. This translates into CASSYSGKPHEQYF.

The V gene is TRBV5-1, the J gene TRBJ2-1; the D gene could be TRBD1 or TRBD2 (5 bases each). CDR1 is SGHRS and CDR2 is YFSETQ in the germline V gene. The germline V and J ends were trimmed by 4 bases and 7 bases, with 12 bases remaining between them. The CDR3 spans 13 residues. CDR3 nucleotides: TGCGCCAGCAGCCCTGAGGGGTGGAATGAGCAGTTCTTC. It codes for CASSPEGWNEQFF.

This clonotype is medium-sized in the sample. The V and J genes are TRBV7-2 and TRBJ2-1; 9 bases are shared with TRBD1. This CDR3 contains 14 residues. V lost 6 bases to trimming and J lost 3 bases; unmatched junction nucleotides: 3. CDR1 is SGHTA and CDR2 is FQGNSA in the germline V gene. CDR3: CASRTGGYYNEQFF. CDR3 bases: TGTGCCAGCAGGACAGGGGGTTACTACAATGAGCAGTTCTTC.

The sample holds many counts of this clonotype. This rearrangement joins TRBV29-1 to TRBJ2-2; 7 positions agree with TRBD1. V was clipped by 4 bases and J by 6 bases; unmatched bases: 2. Germline V lookup: CDR1 SQVTM, CDR2 ANQGSEA. This CDR3 has 12 residues. CDR3 nucleotide sequence: TGCAGCGTTGGGGACAGTGCCGGGGAGCTGTTTTTT. Encoded protein: CSVGDSAGELFF.

This clonotype was counted at least ten times. The V gene is TRBV20-1, the J gene TRBJ1-6; no firm D call. With 3 bases removed from V and 5 bases from J, the gap between germline ends came to 11 bases. The CDR3 extends over 14 amino acids. The germline V gene has CDR1 DFQATT and CDR2 SNEGSKA (reference sequence). CDR3 protein: CSASLGSDNSPLHF. CDR3 sequence (DNA): TGCAGTGCTAGCCTAGGGAGCGATAATTCACCCCTCCACTTT.

This clonotype was seen at least ten times. The genes are TRBV5-1 and TRBJ2-5; possibly TRBD1 for D (6 bases). Trimming cost V 4 bases and J 4 bases, with 20 bases left between them. This CDR3 is 16 amino acids long. Germline V gene sequence: CDR1 SGHRS, CDR2 YFSETQ. The CDR3 DNA is TGCGCCAGCAGCCCCTTGGACAGTCTGGTGGGAGAGACCCAGTACTTC. Translated, it gives CASSPLDSLVGETQYF.

This clonotype was observed many times. The CDR3 sequence: CASSATQGYGYEQYF. The CDR3 bases are TGTGCCAGCAGCGCCACACAGGGGTATGGCTACGAGCAGTACTTC. The chain has TRBV7-6 and TRBJ2-7; 7 bases line up with TRBD1. The CDR3 totals 15 residues. Germline lookup yields CDR1 SGHVS and CDR2 FNYEAQ. The V segment lost 5 bases and the J segment 3 bases; nucleotides outside the gene matches: 10.

This clonotype was counted ten times or more. The rearrangement joins TRBV7-9 to TRBJ2-1, with 10 bases lining up with TRBD2. CDR1 and CDR2 from the germline V gene are SEHNR and FQNEAQ (reference sequence). V lost 3 bases, J lost 4 bases, and 3 bases stayed unmatched. CDR3 length: 15 residues. CDR3 in amino acids: CASSFTSGIYNEQFF. The DNA for the CDR3 is TGTGCCAGCAGCTTCACTAGCGGGATATACAATGAGCAGTTCTTC. Full variable domain (remainder filled in from reference TRBV7-9 and TRBJ2-1): DTGVSQNPRHKITKRGQNVTFRCDPISEHNRLYWYRQTLGQGPEFLTYFQNEAQLEKSRLLSDRFSAERPKGSFSTLEIQRTEQGDSAMYLCASSFTSGIYNEQFFGPGTRLTVL.

The J gene is TRBJ2-1, the V gene TRBV21-1; TRBD1, the table's D call, lacks a check against the DNA. TRBV21-1 is given as a pseudogene. This CDR3 comprises 15 residues. The DNA for the CDR3 is TGTGCCAGCCCCCTCGGGATTTACTCCTACAATGAGCAGTTCTTC. Translating it yields CASPLGIYSYNEQFF.

This clonotype has at least ten counts. The J gene is TRBJ2-1, the V gene TRBV29-1; TRBD2 agrees at 8 bases. The CDR3 length is 17 residues. The germline V gene has CDR1 SQVTM and CDR2 ANQGSEA. Trimming at V came to 7 bases and at J to 6 bases, leaving 20 bases not matched to a gene. The CDR3 spells CSADGTSDPVTVNEQFF. The CDR3 DNA reads as TGCAGCGCAGACGGGACTAGTGATCCGGTGACTGTCAATGAGCAGTTCTTC.